Following are 15 T cell receptor beta chains from one sample sequenced in a study of blood T cells in healthy people across ages. A second PCR of 7 to 11 cycles used a sample-barcoded 5' primer and a J-beta primer mix. MiXCR, run by TCRdb on the 5' RACE reads, gives a single entry per CDR3 protein. The sample yields about 730,000 distinct CDR3 sequences, roughly 47% seen once. The sequencing sample was made of blood. These receptors originate from an older woman in good health.

The J gene is TRBJ2-7, the V gene TRBV20-1; 9 bases are a match to TRBD2. CDR3 length: 14 amino acids. After removal of 4 bases from V and 0 bases from J, the junction contained 4 bases not matched to a gene. The germline V gene encodes CDR1 DFQATT and CDR2 SNEGSKA (reference sequence). CDR3 nucleotide sequence: TGCAGTGCTACAGTACTAGCGGGCTCCTACGAGCAGTACTTC. It codes for CSATVLAGSYEQYF.

This chain links TRBV25-1 with TRBJ2-7; TRBD1 matches at 9 bases. The V and J ends lost 5 bases and 6 bases, in that order; junction bases with no gene match: 5. This CDR3 has 13 amino acids. Germline-derived CDR1 and CDR2 are MGHDK and SYGVNS. The CDR3 bases are TGTGCCAGCAGTACGACAGGGGGGGGCGAGCAGTACTTC. This encodes CASSTTGGGEQYF.

This clonotype was counted only a few times. The chain couples TRBV20-1 to TRBJ2-7; 10 positions match TRBD2. The germline gives CDR1 DFQATT, CDR2 SNEGSKA (reference sequence). V lost 7 bases to trimming and J lost 6 bases; unmatched junction nucleotides: 3. The CDR3 contains 11 residues. The DNA for the CDR3 is TGCAGTGGGGGACTAGCGTTCGAGCAGTACTTC. Protein product: CSGGLAFEQYF.

About this clonotype itself: One end of the junction varies from germline; a read error may be responsible. The V gene is TRBV20-1, the J gene TRBJ1-4, with TRBD1 matching 9 bases. In germline, CDR1 is DFQATT, CDR2 SNEGSKA (reference sequence). The CDR3 is made up of 14 amino acids. Here the CDR3 DNA reads TGCAGTGCTAGGGACGACAGGGGGAATGAAAGACTGTTTTTT. This encodes CSARDDRGNERLFF.

This clonotype was observed many times. The chain joins TRBV6-2 or TRBV6-3 to TRBJ2-7; 12 nucleotides align to TRBD2. Trimming removed 5 bases from V and 4 bases from J; junction bases left unmatched: 6. The germline CDR1 and CDR2 sequences are MNHEY and SVGEGT. This CDR3 contains 15 residues. The CDR3 nucleotides are TGTGCCAGCAGTCAGACTAGCGGGAGTTCGTACGAGCAGTACTTC. Amino acid sequence: CASSQTSGSSYEQYF.

For this clonotype: This may be a read error: a much more frequent sequence differs by one nucleotide. This sequence joins TRBV5-5 and TRBJ2-5; 10 bases agree with TRBD1. This CDR3 has 15 residues. V dropped 1 base and J dropped 11; count of bases not matched to a gene: 11. Germline CDR1 is SGHKS and CDR2 is YYEKEE (reference sequence). CDR3 sequence reads: CASSLSGTGDHGQYF. CDR3 nucleotide sequence: TGTGCCAGCAGCTTGTCTGGGACAGGGGACCACGGGCAGTACTTC.

The gene calls are TRBV7-3 and TRBJ1-1, with D unresolved. V gave up 5 bases and J gave up 1 base, with 17 bases separating them. The CDR3 has 16 residues. Per germline, CDR1 SGHTA and CDR2 FQGTGA. The CDR3 loop is CASSNGVGLGNTEAFF. The CDR3 DNA sequence: TGTGCCAGCAGCAACGGGGTCGGGCTAGGGAACACTGAAGCTTTCTTT.

The genes are TRBV3-1 and TRBJ1-1; D gene ambiguous. The length of the CDR3 is 13 residues. Germline V gene data show CDR1 as LGHDT and CDR2 as YNNKEL (reference sequence). The germline V and J ends were trimmed by 2 bases and 5 bases, with 9 bases remaining between them. The CDR3 DNA follows: TGTGCCAGCAGCCAAATGGGGAGGACTGAAGCTTTCTTT. Translating it yields CASSQMGRTEAFF.

There are many counts of this clonotype. The rearrangement links TRBV7-3 to TRBJ2-6; D is unclear. This CDR3 has 17 amino acids. Trimming left V 2 bases short and J 0 bases short, with 11 bases between. The germline CDR1 and CDR2 sequences are SGHTA and FQGTGA. CDR3 DNA sequence: TGTGCCAGCAGCTTACTGCAGGACCCCTCTGGGGCCAACGTCCTGACTTTC. As protein: CASSLLQDPSGANVLTF. Supplemented by reference TRBV7-3 and TRBJ2-6, the full variable domain reads GAGVSQTPSNKVTEKGKYVELRCDPISGHTALYWYRQSLGQGPEFLIYFQGTGAADDSGLPNDRFFAVRPEGSVSTLKIQRTERGDSAVYLCASSLLQDPSGANVLTFGAGSRLTVL.

The gene calls are TRBV28 and TRBJ2-3; 7 nucleotides match TRBD2. V gave up 6 bases and J gave up 10 bases; unmatched junction bases: 16. The CDR3 covers 15 residues. Germline V gene sequence: CDR1 MDHEN, CDR2 SYDVKM. CDR3 residues: CASSRAGFGPRAQYF. The CDR3 region has the DNA TGTGCCAGCAGCCGAGCGGGATTTGGGCCGAGGGCGCAGTATTTT. Together with reference TRBV28 and TRBJ2-3, the CDR3 gives the full variable domain: DVKVTQSSRYLVKRTGEKVFLECVQDMDHENMFWYRQDPGLGLRLIYFSYDVKMKEKGDIPEGYSVSREKKERFSLILESASTNQTSMYLCASSRAGFGPRAQYFGPGTRLTVL.

This clonotype was observed a few times. The rearrangement links TRBV6-5 to TRBJ2-3, with D hard to call. The CDR3 runs to 16 residues. Germline values: CDR1 MNHEY, CDR2 SVGAGI. Trimming cost V 0 bases and J 6 bases, with 16 bases left between them. CDR3 in DNA: TGTGCCAGCAGTTACTCGTTCAGGACCTCCGCGGATACGCAGTATTTT. Its protein is CASSYSFRTSADTQYF.

This rearrangement joins TRBV29-1 to TRBJ2-3; D remains unclear. Germline assignment: CDR1 SQVTM and CDR2 ANQGSEA. Trimming removed 7 bases at V and 5 bases at J, with 10 bases between. The length of the CDR3 is 11 residues. CDR3 sequence (DNA): TGCAGCGAGAAAAAGGGAGATACGCAGTATTTT. Translating gives CSEKKGDTQYF.

The rearrangement links TRBV20-1 to TRBJ1-3, with a possible D match to TRBD1 (5 bases). CDR1 and CDR2 from the germline V gene are DFQATT and SNEGSKA (reference sequence). The CDR3 sequence is 15 residues long. V lost 0 bases to trimming and J lost 0 bases, with 9 bases between them. CDR3 sequence: CSARDKGFSGNTIYF. The DNA of the CDR3 is TGCAGTGCTAGAGATAAGGGGTTCTCTGGAAACACCATATATTTT.

This clonotype showed up just a few times. This sequence joins TRBV3-1 and TRBJ2-3, with TRBD1 matching 8 bases. The germline gives CDR1 LGHDT, CDR2 YNNKEL (reference sequence). V gave up 5 bases and J gave up 5 bases; unmatched junction bases: 15. The CDR3 has 17 amino acids. The CDR3 loop reads CASSYQGGRGRVDTQYF. In DNA, the CDR3 is TGTGCCAGCAGCTATCAGGGGGGCAGGGGGCGAGTAGATACGCAGTATTTT.

Many counts were recorded for this clonotype. The chain couples TRBV9 to TRBJ1-2; 8 bases agree with TRBD1. The CDR3 contains 16 residues. V lost 4 bases and J lost 3; bases outside the gene matches: 11. The V gene's germline CDR1 is SGDLS and CDR2 YYNGEE. CDR3 protein: CASSFSHQGADYGYTF. In DNA, the CDR3 is TGTGCCAGCAGCTTTTCTCATCAGGGGGCAGACTATGGCTACACCTTC.